These T cell receptor beta chains were read from a single sample in a study of early T cells in non-severe SARS-CoV-2 infection. Each CDR3 protein is one row after TCRdb ran MiXCR on the 5' RACE reads. Of under 70,000 distinct CDR3 sequences listed, 5.6% are singletons. Sequenced material: whole blood. Receptors originate from an adult who was a healthcare worker with PCR-confirmed SARS-CoV-2 infection or an uninfected control (not recorded which). CDR3s include the opening cysteine and the closing phenylalanine or tryptophan. Clone sizes are given selectively: once, few, many, or a class where the clone is expanded.

clone size | J gene | V gene | CDR3 protein
few | TRBJ2-3 | TRBV29-1 | CSVGGRETSDTQYF
many | TRBJ2-3 | TRBV6-6 | CASMKGTRGLTSGMLDTQYF
many | TRBJ2-7 | TRBV25-1 | CASSERRGYEQYF
many | TRBJ1-1 | TRBV9 | CASSVGGGPPNTEAFF
many | TRBJ1-4 | TRBV27 | CASSLHRQEKLFF
. | TRBJ1-4 | TRBV10-3 | CAISTGRTNEKLFF
many | TRBJ2-1 | TRBV5-1 | CASSLILAGGLQPSNEQFF
many | TRBJ1-1 | TRBV18 | CASSPRSQPFSGTEAFF
many | TRBJ1-1 | TRBV29-1 | CSVDRGTGGTEAFF
. | TRBJ2-3 | TRBV29-1 | CSVEKWGRTSGADTQYF
many | TRBJ1-1 | TRBV12-5 | CASGRGHLNTEAFF
. | TRBJ2-6 | TRBV2 | CASSRDPDSGANVLTF
many | TRBJ1-1 | TRBV11-2 | CASRKGGGWGTEAFF
many | TRBJ2-1 | TRBV20-1 | CSARDRAGTYNEQFF
few | TRBJ2-7 | TRBV19 | CASGRGRDSTYEQYF
few | TRBJ1-1 | TRBV5-6 | CASSLEVSEAFF
. | TRBJ2-7 | TRBV7-3 | CASSPGQPGSYEQYF
few | TRBJ1-5 | TRBV10-1 | CASSEGPVQPQHF
many | TRBJ2-6 | TRBV4-2 | CASSHPPGQGANVLTF
few | TRBJ1-1 | TRBV9 | CASSGTGFEAFF
. | TRBJ2-6 | TRBV5-4 | CASSVRRGANVLTF
few | TRBJ1-1 | TRBV29-1 | CSVEDRTVNTEAFF
many | TRBJ2-4 | TRBV20-1 | CSARWSGAKNIQYF
many | TRBJ2-3 | TRBV14 | CASSQDGLAAQLSTDTQYF
. | TRBJ2-3 | TRBV7-9 | CASSDRFDSNTDTQYF
many | TRBJ2-6 | TRBV15 | CATSAWTSGANVLTF
many | TRBJ2-7 | TRBV18 | CASSPGFEEQYF
many | TRBJ2-4 | TRBV6-4 | CASSDSELGRLAKNIQYF
many | TRBJ2-2 | TRBV27 | CASSLKGQNWGELFF
many | TRBJ2-4 | TRBV7-6 | CASSQQQPPGDIQYF
. | TRBJ2-2 | TRBV11-2 | CASSLVWGAGELFF
. | TRBJ2-3 | TRBV12-3/TRBV12-4 | CASSLGQGSRSTDTQYF
many | TRBJ1-6 | TRBV12-3/TRBV12-4 | CASNPGRGYSPLHF
few | TRBJ2-3 | TRBV28 | CASILKGSTSTDTQYF
many | TRBJ2-7 | TRBV15 | CATSGKAGHYEQYF
many | TRBJ1-2 | TRBV6-2/TRBV6-3 | CASSYGPGYGYTF
many | TRBJ2-4 | TRBV7-9 | CASSLALQVLAKNIQYF
. | TRBJ1-2 | TRBV6-2/TRBV6-3 | CASSYVGVYGYTF
many | TRBJ1-2 | TRBV20-1 | CSARIAGDFGYTF